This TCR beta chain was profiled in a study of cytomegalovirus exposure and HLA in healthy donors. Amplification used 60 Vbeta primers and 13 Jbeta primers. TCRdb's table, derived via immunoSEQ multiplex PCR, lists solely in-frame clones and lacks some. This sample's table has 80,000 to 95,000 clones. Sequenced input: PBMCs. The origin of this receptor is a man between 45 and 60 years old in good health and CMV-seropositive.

The CDR3 region is CASSLRDWDTQYF. CDR3 nucleotides: TGCGCCAGCAGCTTGAGGGACTGGGATACGCAGTATTTT. V usage is TRBV5-1 and J usage is TRBJ2-3, with D maybe TRBD2 (6 bases). Trimming took off 1 base at V and 6 bases at J, with 9 bases between the two ends. Germline V gene sequence: CDR1 SGHRS, CDR2 YFSETQ. The length of the CDR3 is 13 residues.